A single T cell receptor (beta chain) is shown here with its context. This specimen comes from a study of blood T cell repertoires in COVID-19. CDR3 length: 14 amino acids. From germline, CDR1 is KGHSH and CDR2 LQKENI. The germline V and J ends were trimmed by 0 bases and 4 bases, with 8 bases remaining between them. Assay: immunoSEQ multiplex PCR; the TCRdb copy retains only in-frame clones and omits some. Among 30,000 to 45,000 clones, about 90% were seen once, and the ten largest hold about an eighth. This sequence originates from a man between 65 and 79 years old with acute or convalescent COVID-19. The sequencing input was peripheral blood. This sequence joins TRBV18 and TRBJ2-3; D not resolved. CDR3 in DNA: TGTGCCAGCTCACCACCGGGCGAGCCAGATACGCAGTATTTT. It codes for CASSPPGEPDTQYF.